What follows is one TCR beta chain and its context. What it binds is unknown. The table came from immunoSEQ multiplex PCR; TCRdb's copy has only in-frame clones and leaves some out. In the table there are tens of thousands of clones, about nine tenths of which are singletons. This record comes from a study of PD-1 blockade in classical Hodgkin lymphoma. Study-wide results and limits: Undefined causes, possibly disease activity or prior therapy, underlie the repertoire differences.

The CDR3 runs to 15 residues. Germline CDR1 and CDR2: SGHDT and YYEEEE. The junction had 3 bases not matched to a gene; V was cut back by 0 bases and J by 3 bases. As for time point: cycle 4 day 1 (C4D1), after more than 5 weeks of nivolumab. There was relapse after autologous stem cell transplantation in every patient, and there was variation in brentuximab vedotin exposure. Each best response was a complete response, a partial response or progressive disease. This receptor was obtained from a human donor with classical Hodgkin lymphoma. This chain links TRBV5-6 with TRBJ2-7; 10 bases match TRBD2. This sample comprised peripheral blood mononuclear cells (PBMCs), obtained before the fourth cycle of nivolumab. CDR3 nucleotide sequence: TGTGCCAGCAGCTTGGCACTAGCGGGGAACTACGAGCAGTACTTC. Translation gives CASSLALAGNYEQYF.